This T cell receptor beta chain was retrieved from a study of T-cell reconstitution after alpha-beta-depleted transplantation in children. This clonotype was recorded many times. Its antigen is undetermined. V lost 3 bases to trimming and J lost 0 bases, with 7 bases between them. Germline lookup yields CDR1 SGDLS and CDR2 YYNGEE. The CDR3 contains 14 residues. Unique molecular identifiers were used to barcode this TCRbeta library. TCRdb reprocessed the PCR reads via MiXCR and lists one record per CDR3 protein. The profile covers 250,000 to 300,000 distinct CDR3 sequences, with around 10% appearing a single time and less than 8% taken by the ten largest. Overall study findings and caveats: Newly produced T cells mostly provided counts and TCRbeta diversity after one year, as hyperexpanded clones declined. The origin of alpha-beta T cells about two months after transplant was reportedly several hundred expanded graft clones.

The TCR was taken from a boy under two years old with acute myeloid leukemia, due to receive a stem cell transplant. V is TRBV9 and J is TRBJ1-5; the D is unclear. The sequencing here drew on PBMCs, taken before TCRalphabeta/CD19-depleted stem cell transplant. The CDR3 DNA reads as TGTGCCAGCAGCGAGCGGGATAGCAATCAGCCCCAGCATTTT. Translated, it gives CASSERDSNQPQHF.